A single sample is the source of the 18 T cell receptor beta chains below, sequenced in a study of blood T cell repertoires in COVID-19. TCRdb's table, derived via immunoSEQ multiplex PCR, lists solely in-frame clones and lacks some. In the table there are 170,000 or so clones, about four fifths of which are singletons. The sequencing sample was made of peripheral blood. These TCRs come from a man younger than 35 with active or convalescent COVID-19.

The table lists this clone with a few counts. The rearrangement joins TRBV4-2 to TRBJ2-3, with 8 positions matching TRBD1. Per the germline V gene, CDR1 is LGHNA and CDR2 is YNFKEQ. This CDR3 spans 16 amino acids. V lost 1 base, J lost 5 bases, and 8 bases stayed unmatched. Here the CDR3 DNA reads TGTGCCAGCAGCCAAGCCTCAGGGGGCGTATTAGATACGCAGTATTTT. Translating it yields CASSQASGGVLDTQYF.

V usage is TRBV2 and J usage is TRBJ1-6, with a tentative D call TRBD1 (5 bases). Germline CDR1 SNHLY, CDR2 FYNNEI. There are 13 residues in the CDR3. V dropped 3 bases and J dropped 11 bases, with 11 bases sitting between them. DNA of the CDR3: TGTGCCAGCAGTGAGCAGGGTCCGCCACCCCTCCACTTT. Translating it yields CASSEQGPPPLHF.

The chain couples TRBV6-2 or TRBV6-3 to TRBJ2-4; 10 nucleotides match TRBD1. Looked up from germline, CDR1 is MNHEY and CDR2 is SVGEGT. The CDR3 is 17 amino acids. V was clipped by 2 bases and J by 0 bases; unmatched bases: 4. DNA for the CDR3: TGTGCCAGCAGTTACCCGGGACAGGGGTCAGCCAAAAACATTCAGTACTTC. This codes for CASSYPGQGSAKNIQYF.

CDR3 nucleotides: TGCAGCTTCTCCTTCGAGGACAGGGGGAAGTTTGAGGCCAAAAACATTCAGTACTTC. Amino acids: CSFSFEDRGKFEAKNIQYF. The V call is TRBV29-1, the J call TRBJ2-4; 10 bases align to TRBD1. Per the germline V gene, CDR1 is SQVTM and CDR2 is ANQGSEA. The CDR3 extends over 19 amino acids. Trimming took 8 bases from V and 1 from J; bases not matched to a gene: 20.

This clone showed up just a few times. The chain recombines TRBV4-1 with TRBJ1-6; 7 bases are a match to TRBD1. J was trimmed by 4 bases and V by 0 bases; bases with no gene match: 6. The CDR3 is made up of 17 amino acids. Per the germline V gene, CDR1 is MGHRA and CDR2 is YSYEKL. This chain's CDR3 is CASSQDRGVAYNSPLHF. CDR3 DNA sequence: TGCGCCAGCAGCCAAGACAGGGGGGTGGCGTATAATTCACCCCTCCACTTT.

This CDR3 reads CSVQEGIGEKLFF. The CDR3 DNA reads TGCAGCGTCCAGGAGGGTATCGGTGAAAAACTGTTTTTT. The rearrangement uses TRBV29-1 and TRBJ1-4, with D uncertain. Germline V gene data show CDR1 as SQVTM and CDR2 as ANQGSEA. Trimming removed 6 bases from V and 7 bases from J, with 15 bases in between. CDR3 size: 13 residues. The full variable domain, in which reference TRBV29-1 and TRBJ1-4 provide the parts outside the CDR3, is SAVISQKPSRDICQRGTSLTIQCQVDSQVTMMFWYRQQPGQSLTLIATANQGSEATYESGFVIDKFPISRPNLTFSTLTVSNMSPEDSSIYLCSVQEGIGEKLFFGSGTQLSVL.

The rearrangement joins TRBV30 to TRBJ1-1; 9 bases are a match to TRBD1. From germline, CDR1 is GTSNPN and CDR2 SVGIG (reference sequence). J gave up 5 bases and V 3 bases, and 7 bases lay outside the gene matches. The CDR3 loop spans 14 amino acids. CDR3 DNA: TGTGCCTGGAGCCTAACAGGGGGCGCGACTGAAGCTTTCTTT. It specifies CAWSLTGGATEAFF.

This clone was found once. V gene TRBV6-4 combines with J gene TRBJ2-3; TRBD2 matches at 11 bases. This CDR3 spans 15 amino acids. CDR1 MRHNA and CDR2 SNTAGT come from the germline V gene. Losses at the gene ends were 6 bases for V and 0 bases for J; bases not matched to a gene: 2. The chain's CDR3 is CASSRTSGSTDTQYF. The DNA for the CDR3 is TGTGCCAGCAGCAGGACTAGCGGGAGCACAGATACGCAGTATTTT.

This clone appeared once. The V gene is TRBV10-1, the J gene TRBJ1-1; the D is unclear. Germline CDR1 and CDR2: WNHNN and SYGVQD (reference sequence). There are 14 residues in the CDR3. V was pared by 2 bases and J by 1 base, with 8 bases between. The CDR3 sequence is CASSETRGNTEAFF. In DNA form, the CDR3 reads TGCGCCAGCAGTGAGACGAGAGGGAACACTGAAGCTTTCTTT.

This chain connects TRBV5-4 to TRBJ1-2; D is uncertain. Germline V CDR1 and CDR2: SGHNT, YYREEE (reference sequence). The CDR3 length is 14 residues. Trimming left V 0 bases short and J 2 bases short, with 8 bases between. CDR3 sequence reads: CASSLGQENYGYTF. Here the CDR3 DNA reads TGTGCCAGCAGCTTGGGACAAGAAAACTATGGCTACACCTTC.

The V and J genes are TRBV6-1 and TRBJ1-2, with unresolved D. V lost 1 base and J 4 bases, leaving 10 bases between the germline ends. Germline V CDR1 and CDR2: MNHNS, SASEGT. There are 14 residues in the CDR3. In DNA form, the CDR3 reads TGTGCCAGCAGTGAAGGACCCGGCGGCTATGGCTACACCTTC. As protein: CASSEGPGGYGYTF.

V and J are TRBV2 and TRBJ1-1, with a weak D call TRBD1 (6 bases). The CDR3 sequence is 14 residues long. Germline assignment: CDR1 SNHLY and CDR2 FYNNEI. V lost 6 bases, J lost 1 base, and 12 bases lay in between. CDR3 DNA: TGTGCCAGCAGGGCCCTGGACAGGAACACTGAAGCTTTCTTT. Residues: CASRALDRNTEAFF.

In DNA form, the CDR3 reads TGCGCCAGCAGCACAACTACAGGGGAGTATGGCTACACCTTC. Residues: CASSTTTGEYGYTF. The rearrangement uses TRBV4-1 and TRBJ1-2; 7 bases match TRBD1. J lost 5 bases, V lost 5 bases, and 8 bases had no gene match. CDR1 is MGHRA, CDR2 YSYEKL, per germline. The CDR3 has 14 amino acids.

In this sample, this clone turned up once. The CDR3 sequence: CASSLYESGSYGYTF. The DNA of the CDR3 is TGTGCCAGCTCACTCTATGAATCAGGATCCTATGGCTACACCTTC. This chain uses TRBV18 with TRBJ1-2; D gene ambiguous. The CDR3 spans 15 residues. V was cut by 4 bases and J by 4 bases, with 16 bases left in between. Germline V gene data show CDR1 as KGHSH and CDR2 as LQKENI. Using reference TRBV18 and TRBJ1-2 for the parts outside the CDR3, the full variable domain is NAGVMQNPRHLVRRRGQEARLRCSPMKGHSHVYWYRQLPEEGLKFMVYLQKENIIDESGMPKERFSAEFPKEGPSILRIQQVVRGDSAAYFCASSLYESGSYGYTFGSGTRLTVV.

In DNA, the CDR3 is TGTGCCAGCAGTGGATCGGGGGGAATCTACGGCAATGAGCAGTTCTTC. Protein: CASSGSGGIYGNEQFF. V usage is TRBV27 and J usage is TRBJ2-1; 7 positions agree with TRBD2. The germline gives CDR1 MNHEY, CDR2 SMNVEV (reference sequence). The CDR3 spans 16 residues. Germline trimming cut 5 bases from V and 6 bases from J; bases unmatched to any gene: 13.

This chain links TRBV11-2 with TRBJ2-5, with a weak D call TRBD2 (6 bases). This CDR3 is built from 13 residues. Germline V gene lookup returns CDR1 SGHAT and CDR2 FQNNGV. V lost 6 bases and J 1 base, leaving 9 bases between the germline ends. In DNA, the CDR3 is TGTGCCAGCAGTCGGGACTCCCAAGAGACCCAGTACTTC. It is translated as CASSRDSQETQYF.

This sequence joins TRBV29-1 and TRBJ2-5; TRBD1 agrees at 9 bases. With 7 bases clipped from V and 6 bases from J, the junction kept 9 bases outside the gene matches. The CDR3 spans 13 residues. CDR1 and CDR2 (germline): SQVTM, ANQGSEA. The CDR3 protein is CSALTGGGKTQYF. The CDR3, as DNA: TGCAGCGCACTAACAGGGGGCGGAAAGACCCAGTACTTC.

V gene TRBV11-2 combines with J gene TRBJ1-1; a weak D match, TRBD1 (5 bases). The germline V and J ends were trimmed by 4 bases and 4 bases, with 16 bases remaining between them. This CDR3 region has 15 residues. Germline CDR1 SGHAT, CDR2 FQNNGV. Here the CDR3 reads CASSSWAGGATEAFF. The CDR3 bases are TGTGCCAGCAGCTCCTGGGCGGGAGGGGCCACTGAAGCTTTCTTT.